This T cell receptor (beta chain) was identified in a study of T cell repertoires in cytomegalovirus infection. For the study at large: In public TCR beta signatures, there were indications of both CMV infection and matching HLA type.

The study, taken as a whole, reports: Based on cumulative public TCR beta family frequency, carriers of CMV plus the relevant HLA were identified. There were HLA-C-restricted CMV-specific TCR beta clonotypes dominating the ex vivo response.

The CDR3 has 14 residues. The V gene end was trimmed by 4 bases and the J gene end by 3 bases; junction bases not matched to a gene: 5. The germline CDR1 and CDR2 sequences are MDHEN and SYDVKM. Turning to this clonotype: Its cognate antigen is unknown.

TCRdb passed the reads through MiXCR, listing each CDR3 protein once. The data contain roughly 320,000 distinct CDR3 sequences, about 9.2% of them singletons. The sample comprised PBMCs. This sequence was found in a human donor in good health (CMV status not recorded). Some clones in this sample may be carry-over from other donors' samples. This chain links TRBV28 with TRBJ2-5; 7 bases match TRBD1. The CDR3 DNA reads as TGTGCCAGCAGTTACCGGGACAGAAAAGAGACCCAGTACTTC. It encodes CASSYRDRKETQYF. Full variable domain (rest looked up from reference TRBV28 and TRBJ2-5): DVKVTQSSRYLVKRTGEKVFLECVQDMDHENMFWYRQDPGLGLRLIYFSYDVKMKEKGDIPEGYSVSREKKERFSLILESASTNQTSMYLCASSYRDRKETQYFGPGTRLLVL.